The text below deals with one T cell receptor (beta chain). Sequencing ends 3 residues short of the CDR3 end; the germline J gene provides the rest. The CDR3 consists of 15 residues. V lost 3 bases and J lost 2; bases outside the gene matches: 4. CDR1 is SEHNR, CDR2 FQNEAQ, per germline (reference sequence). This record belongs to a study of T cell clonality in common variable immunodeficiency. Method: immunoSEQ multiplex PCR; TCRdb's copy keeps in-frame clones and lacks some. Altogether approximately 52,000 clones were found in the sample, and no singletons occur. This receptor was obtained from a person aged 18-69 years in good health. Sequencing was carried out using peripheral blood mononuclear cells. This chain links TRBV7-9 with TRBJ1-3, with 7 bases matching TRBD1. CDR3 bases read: TGTGCCAGCAGCTTTCGTCAGGGGGCTGGAAACACC. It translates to CASSFRQGAGNT. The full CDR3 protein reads CASSFRQGAGNTIYF.